This passage covers 10 T cell receptor beta chains from one sample sequenced in a study of CD8 T cells in ankylosing spondylitis. Their target antigens are unknown. Study results and caveats: Roughly eight highly homologous variants made up a TCR beta motif, and this motif appeared characteristic of ankylosing spondylitis blood.

TCRdb processed the 5' RACE reads anew with MiXCR; each CDR3 protein has one entry. The top ten clones hold approximately 1% of a sample with under 450,000 distinct CDR3 sequences, about 15% of them seen once. Sequenced sample: blood, either unsorted or a sorted T cell fraction (not recorded which). The receptors originated from a male donor with ankylosing spondylitis.

This clonotype came up a few times. The V and J genes are TRBV20-1 and TRBJ2-2; D is tentatively TRBD1 or TRBD2 (5 bases each). Germline V lookup: CDR1 DFQATT, CDR2 SNEGSKA (reference sequence). V dropped 4 bases and J dropped 3 bases, with 12 bases sitting between them. This CDR3 has 14 amino acids. CDR3 region: CSATGRWDTGELFF. The CDR3 nucleotides read TGCAGTGCTACGGGGCGATGGGACACCGGGGAGCTGTTTTTT.

The genes are TRBV28 and TRBJ2-7, with D perhaps matching TRBD1 or TRBD2 (5 bases each). Between the trimmed V and J ends, which lost 7 bases and 3 bases, there was a span of 25 bases. This CDR3 has 17 amino acids. In germline, CDR1 is MDHEN, CDR2 SYDVKM. CDR3 in amino acids: CASTFSGAGSGNYEQYF. CDR3 in DNA: TGTGCCAGCACCTTCTCCGGGGCAGGGTCCGGCAACTACGAGCAGTACTTC.

This clonotype was seen only a few times. The rearrangement joins TRBV20-1 to TRBJ1-3, with no clear D. V lost 0 bases and J lost 0, with 6 bases in between. There are 14 residues in the CDR3. Germline CDR1 DFQATT, CDR2 SNEGSKA (reference sequence). This CDR3 reads CSARDFPSGNTIYF. CDR3 nucleotides: TGCAGTGCTAGAGATTTTCCCTCTGGAAACACCATATATTTT.

The chain has TRBV18 and TRBJ1-6, with 8 nucleotides matching TRBD1. Trimming took 5 bases from V and 7 from J; bases not matched to a gene: 7. Per the germline V gene, CDR1 is KGHSH and CDR2 is LQKENI. The CDR3 sequence is 15 residues long. CDR3 nucleotides: TGTGCCAGCTCAAGCCAGGGGGCGCAAAATTCACCCCTCCACTTT. It specifies CASSSQGAQNSPLHF.

The chain couples TRBV11-2 to TRBJ2-4, with 12 bases aligning to TRBD1. CDR3 size: 20 residues. Germline V gene data show CDR1 as SGHAT and CDR2 as FQNNGV. J was trimmed by 0 bases and V by 5 bases; bases with no gene match: 14. The CDR3 loop is CASSPKSGQGATLAKNIQYF. Written as DNA, the CDR3 is TGTGCCAGCAGCCCTAAGTCGGGACAGGGGGCAACACTAGCCAAAAACATTCAGTACTTC.

The rearrangement uses TRBV19 and TRBJ2-1; 8 nucleotides agree with TRBD2. Germline trimming cut 1 base from V and 13 bases from J; bases unmatched to any gene: 12. CDR1 LNHDA and CDR2 SQIVND come from the germline V gene (reference sequence). This CDR3 has 15 residues. CDR3: CASSIAFKSTSDQFF. CDR3 sequence (DNA): TGTGCCAGTAGTATAGCTTTCAAGTCGACTAGCGACCAGTTCTTC.

This clonotype turned up a few times. The chain joins TRBV5-1 to TRBJ2-5; possibly TRBD1 for D (5 bases). Germline CDR1 and CDR2: SGHRS and YFSETQ. Trimming left V 0 bases short and J 2 bases short, with 17 bases between. CDR3 length: 17 residues. As DNA, the CDR3 is TGCGCCAGCAGCTTGGGGCCAGGGTCTGGAAATCAAGAGACCCAGTACTTC. Protein sequence: CASSLGPGSGNQETQYF.

In this sample, this clonotype turned up a few times. The chain carries TRBV18 and TRBJ2-1; 7 positions agree with TRBD1. Germline lookup yields CDR1 KGHSH and CDR2 LQKENI. CDR3 length equals 15 residues. Unmatched junction bases numbered 8, after V lost 6 bases and J lost 3 bases. This CDR3 is CASSPGQAGYNEQFF. The CDR3 region has the DNA TGTGCCAGCTCCCCTGGACAGGCGGGCTACAATGAGCAGTTCTTC.

This clonotype came up a few times. The CDR3 protein is CASSETDSGAYGYTF. Written as DNA, the CDR3 is TGTGCCAGCAGTGAAACGGACTCGGGGGCCTATGGCTACACCTTC. The chain links TRBV6-1 to TRBJ1-2, with D maybe TRBD1 (6 bases). V was clipped by 2 bases and J by 4 bases, with 14 bases between them. The CDR3 runs 15 residues. Looked up from germline, CDR1 is MNHNS and CDR2 is SASEGT.

The gene calls are TRBV6-1 and TRBJ1-6; 7 nucleotides match TRBD1. The CDR3 totals 14 residues. Germline V gene data show CDR1 as MNHNS and CDR2 as SASEGT. V was pared by 7 bases and J by 4 bases, with 4 bases of the junction left unmatched. The CDR3 DNA follows: TGTGCCAGCACCATGGGACAGTATAATTCACCCCTCCACTTT. Its translation is CASTMGQYNSPLHF.